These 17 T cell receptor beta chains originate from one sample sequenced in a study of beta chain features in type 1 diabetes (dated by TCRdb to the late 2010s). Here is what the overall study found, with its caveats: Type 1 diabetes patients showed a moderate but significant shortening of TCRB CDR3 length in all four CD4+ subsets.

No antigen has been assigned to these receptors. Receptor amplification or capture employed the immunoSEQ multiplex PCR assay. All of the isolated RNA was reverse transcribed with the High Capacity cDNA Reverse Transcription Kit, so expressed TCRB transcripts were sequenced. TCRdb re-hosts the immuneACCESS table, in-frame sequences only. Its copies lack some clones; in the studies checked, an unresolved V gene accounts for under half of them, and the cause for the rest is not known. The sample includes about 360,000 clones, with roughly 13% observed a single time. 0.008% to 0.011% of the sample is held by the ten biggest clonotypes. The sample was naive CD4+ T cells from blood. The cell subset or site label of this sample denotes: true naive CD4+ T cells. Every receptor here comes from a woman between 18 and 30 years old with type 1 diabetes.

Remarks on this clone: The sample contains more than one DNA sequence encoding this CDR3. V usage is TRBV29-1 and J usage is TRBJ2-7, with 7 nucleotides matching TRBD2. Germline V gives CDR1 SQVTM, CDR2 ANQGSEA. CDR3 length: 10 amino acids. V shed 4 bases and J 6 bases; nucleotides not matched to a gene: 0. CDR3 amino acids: CSVGGGEQYF. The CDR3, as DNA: TGCAGCGTTGGGGGGGGCGAGCAGTACTTC.

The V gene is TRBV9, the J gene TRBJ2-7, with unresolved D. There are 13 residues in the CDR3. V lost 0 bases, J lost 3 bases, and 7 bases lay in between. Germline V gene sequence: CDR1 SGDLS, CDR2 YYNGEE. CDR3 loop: CASSVAPLYEQYF. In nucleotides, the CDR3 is TGTGCCAGCAGCGTAGCCCCACTCTACGAGCAGTACTTC.

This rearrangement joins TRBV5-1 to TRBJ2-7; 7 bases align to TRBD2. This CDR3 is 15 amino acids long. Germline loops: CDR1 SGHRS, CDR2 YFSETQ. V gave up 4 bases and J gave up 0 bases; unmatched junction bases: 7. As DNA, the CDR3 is TGCGCCAGCAGCCTGGGACTATTTAGCTCCTACGAGCAGTACTTC. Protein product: CASSLGLFSSYEQYF.

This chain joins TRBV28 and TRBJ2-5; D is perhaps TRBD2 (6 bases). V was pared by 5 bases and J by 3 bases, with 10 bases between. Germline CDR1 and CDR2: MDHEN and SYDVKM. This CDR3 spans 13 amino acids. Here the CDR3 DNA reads TGTGCCAGCAGTATCCCTAGCGAAGAGACCCAGTACTTC. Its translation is CASSIPSEETQYF.

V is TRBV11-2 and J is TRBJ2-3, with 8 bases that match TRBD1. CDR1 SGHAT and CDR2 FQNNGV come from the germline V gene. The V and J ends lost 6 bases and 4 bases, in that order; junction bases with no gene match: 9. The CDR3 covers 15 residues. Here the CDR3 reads CASRSGTGAADTQYF. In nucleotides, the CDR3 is TGTGCCAGCAGATCCGGGACAGGAGCTGCAGATACGCAGTATTTT.

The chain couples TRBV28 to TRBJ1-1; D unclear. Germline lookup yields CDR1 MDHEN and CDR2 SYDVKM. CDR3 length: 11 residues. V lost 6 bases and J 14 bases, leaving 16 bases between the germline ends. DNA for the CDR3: TGTGCCAGCAGCCAAGGCGGAATAACCTTCTTT. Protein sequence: CASSQGGITFF.

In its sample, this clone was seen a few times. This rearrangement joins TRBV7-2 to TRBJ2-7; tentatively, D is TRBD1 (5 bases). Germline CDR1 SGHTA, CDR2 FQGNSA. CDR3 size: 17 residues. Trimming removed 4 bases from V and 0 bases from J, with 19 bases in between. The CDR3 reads CASSSRWGRASSYEQYF. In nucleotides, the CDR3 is TGTGCCAGCAGCTCCCGGTGGGGCAGGGCCAGCTCCTACGAGCAGTACTTC.

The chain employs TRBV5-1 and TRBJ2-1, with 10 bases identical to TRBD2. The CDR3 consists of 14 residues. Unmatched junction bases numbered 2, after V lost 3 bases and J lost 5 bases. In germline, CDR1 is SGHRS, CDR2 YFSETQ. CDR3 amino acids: CASSSSGGDNEQFF. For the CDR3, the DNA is TGCGCCAGCAGCTCAAGCGGGGGGGACAATGAGCAGTTCTTC.

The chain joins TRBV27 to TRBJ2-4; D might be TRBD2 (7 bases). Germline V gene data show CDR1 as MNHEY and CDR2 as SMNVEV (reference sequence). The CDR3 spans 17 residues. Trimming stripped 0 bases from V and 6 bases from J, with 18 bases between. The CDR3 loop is CASSLSLAGEGPNIQYF. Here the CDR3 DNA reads TGTGCCAGCAGTTTATCGCTGGCAGGGGAGGGTCCAAACATTCAGTACTTC.

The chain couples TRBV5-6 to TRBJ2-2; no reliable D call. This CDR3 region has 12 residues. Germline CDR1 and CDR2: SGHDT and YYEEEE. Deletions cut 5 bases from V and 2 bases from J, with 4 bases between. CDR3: CASRRNTGELFF. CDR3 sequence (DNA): TGTGCCAGCAGGAGAAACACCGGGGAGCTGTTTTTT. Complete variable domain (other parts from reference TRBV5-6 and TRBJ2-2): DAGVTQSPTHLIKTRGQQVTLRCSPKSGHDTVSWYQQALGQGPQFIFQYYEEEERQRGNFPDRFSGHQFPNYSSELNVNALLLGDSALYLCASRRNTGELFFGEGSRLTVL.

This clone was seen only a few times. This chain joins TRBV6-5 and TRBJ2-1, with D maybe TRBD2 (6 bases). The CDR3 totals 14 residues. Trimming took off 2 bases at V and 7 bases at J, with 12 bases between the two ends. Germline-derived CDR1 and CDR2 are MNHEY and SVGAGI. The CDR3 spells CASSYGGLPNEQFF. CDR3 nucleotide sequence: TGTGCCAGCAGTTACGGAGGGTTACCGAATGAGCAGTTCTTC.

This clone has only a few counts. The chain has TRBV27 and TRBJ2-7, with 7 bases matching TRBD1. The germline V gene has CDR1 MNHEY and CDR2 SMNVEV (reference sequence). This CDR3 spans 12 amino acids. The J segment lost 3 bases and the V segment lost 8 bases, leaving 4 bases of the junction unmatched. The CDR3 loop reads CASRDSDYEQYF. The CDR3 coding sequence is TGTGCCAGCCGGGACAGTGACTACGAGCAGTACTTC.

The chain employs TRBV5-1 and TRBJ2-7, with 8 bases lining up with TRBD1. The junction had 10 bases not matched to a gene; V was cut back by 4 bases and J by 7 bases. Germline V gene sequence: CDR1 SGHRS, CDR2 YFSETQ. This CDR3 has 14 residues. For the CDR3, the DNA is TGCGCCAGCAGCCTCCGGCAGGGGGCAAGGGAGCAGTACTTC. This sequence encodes CASSLRQGAREQYF.

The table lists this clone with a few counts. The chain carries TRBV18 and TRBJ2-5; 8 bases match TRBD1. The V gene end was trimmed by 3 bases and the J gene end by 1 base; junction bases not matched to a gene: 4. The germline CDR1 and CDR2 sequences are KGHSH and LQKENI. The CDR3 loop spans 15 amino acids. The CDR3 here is CASSPGDRIQETQYF. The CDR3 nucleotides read TGTGCCAGCTCACCTGGGGACAGGATCCAAGAGACCCAGTACTTC.

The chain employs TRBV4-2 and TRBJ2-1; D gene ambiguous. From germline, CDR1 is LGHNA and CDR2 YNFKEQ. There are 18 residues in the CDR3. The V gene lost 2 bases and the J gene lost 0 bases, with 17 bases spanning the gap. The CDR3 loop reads CASSQTLDFNRSYNEQFF. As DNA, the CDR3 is TGTGCCAGCAGCCAAACCCTTGACTTTAACCGCTCCTACAATGAGCAGTTCTTC.

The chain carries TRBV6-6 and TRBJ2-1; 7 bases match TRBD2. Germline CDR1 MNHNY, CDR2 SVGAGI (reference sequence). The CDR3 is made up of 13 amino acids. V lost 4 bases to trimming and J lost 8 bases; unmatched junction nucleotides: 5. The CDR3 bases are TGTGCCAGCAGTTGGTTGGCGGGAGATGAGCAGTTCTTC. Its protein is CASSWLAGDEQFF.

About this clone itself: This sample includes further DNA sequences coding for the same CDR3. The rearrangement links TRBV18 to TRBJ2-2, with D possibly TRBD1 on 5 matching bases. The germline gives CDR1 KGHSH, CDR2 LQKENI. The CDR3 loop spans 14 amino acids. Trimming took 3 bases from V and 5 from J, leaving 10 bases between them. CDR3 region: CASSPQGDTGELFF. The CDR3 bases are TGTGCCAGCTCACCGCAGGGCGATACCGGGGAGCTGTTTTTT.